These T cell receptor beta chains were read from a single sample in a study of blood T cells in healthy people across ages. TCRdb ran MiXCR on the 5' RACE reads and lists one entry per CDR3 protein. The table lists around 710,000 distinct CDR3 sequences, roughly two fifths of them singletons. Sequences were obtained from blood. The receptors here all came from a woman aged 55-70 years in good health. CDR3s include the opening cysteine and the closing phenylalanine or tryptophan. Fields, in order: D gene, clone size, J gene, V gene, CDR3 protein, CDR3 DNA. The D gene is left open where the match is weak. Expanded clones are given a class, and other clones once, few, many or no size at all.

d_gene: .
abundance: many
j_gene: TRBJ2-5
v_gene: TRBV5-1
CDR3aa: CASSLLGEETQYF
CDR3nt: TGTGCCAGCAGTTTATTAGGTGAAGAGACCCAGTACTTC

d_gene: TRBD2
abundance: .
j_gene: TRBJ2-1
v_gene: TRBV20-1
CDR3aa: CGGGTSSNEQFF
CDR3nt: TGCGGAGGAGGGACTAGCTCGAATGAGCAGTTCTTC

d_gene: TRBD1
abundance: .
j_gene: TRBJ2-1
v_gene: TRBV18
CDR3aa: CASSPSRDRELKFF
CDR3nt: TGTGCCAGCTCACCATCGAGGGACAGGGAACTTAAGTTCTTC

d_gene: .
abundance: .
j_gene: TRBJ2-3
v_gene: TRBV5-5
CDR3aa: CASSLEGGGEDTQYF
CDR3nt: TGTGCCAGCAGCTTGGAGGGCGGGGGCGAAGATACGCAGTATTTT

d_gene: TRBD1
abundance: few
j_gene: TRBJ2-7
v_gene: TRBV29-1
CDR3aa: CSASRDRGEQYF
CDR3nt: TGCAGCGCTAGCCGGGACAGGGGCGAGCAGTACTTC

d_gene: .
abundance: .
j_gene: TRBJ2-1
v_gene: TRBV5-6
CDR3aa: CASSLQWGEQFF
CDR3nt: TGTGCCAGCAGCCTTCAATGGGGTGAGCAGTTCTTC

d_gene: .
abundance: .
j_gene: TRBJ1-5
v_gene: TRBV12-3/TRBV12-4
CDR3aa: CASSQGFWGNQPQHF
CDR3nt: TGTGCCAGCTCACAGGGTTTTTGGGGGAATCAGCCCCAGCATTTT

d_gene: TRBD2
abundance: few
j_gene: TRBJ2-1
v_gene: TRBV24-1
CDR3aa: CATSDQSSGSLDEQFF
CDR3nt: TGTGCCACCAGTGATCAATCTAGCGGGAGTCTCGATGAGCAGTTCTTC

d_gene: TRBD1
abundance: few
j_gene: TRBJ1-2
v_gene: TRBV28
CDR3aa: CASSEDRGRDGYTF
CDR3nt: TGTGCCAGCAGTGAAGACAGGGGGCGGGATGGCTACACCTTC

d_gene: TRBD2
abundance: .
j_gene: TRBJ2-7
v_gene: TRBV15
CDR3aa: CATSSDLAGLTYEQYF
CDR3nt: TGTGCCACCAGCAGCGACTTAGCGGGGTTAACCTACGAGCAGTACTTC